Sequencing of this T cell receptor beta chain was carried out in a study of spatial heterogeneity in lung cancer (dated by TCRdb to the late 2010s). Study-wide context: Donors were 70 or so patients with early-stage, untreated non-small cell lung cancer from the lung TRACERx cohort. More beta-chain than alpha-chain transcripts were consistently detected, likely reflecting higher beta-chain transcript abundance. Both alpha and beta chains were TCR-sequenced in 200 or so tumor regions, under 85 matched nontumor lung samples and approximately 50 PBMC samples obtained at surgery. In the raw uncorrected reads, each unique combination of TCR and UMI appeared more than ten times on average. In non-small cell lung cancer, the study made a quantitative comparison of TCR alpha and beta repertoires among multiple tumor regions, matched nontumor lung and blood. Follow-up PBMC samples were sequenced whenever available, with the median time to follow-up being approximately two years after resection. Nonsynonymous mutation counts, determined by whole-exome sequencing of tumor tissue, were related to TCR repertoire features.

Sample time point, as interpreted from the label and publication: blood at routine non-recurrence follow-up after resection. For TCR sequencing, whole RNA was extracted from tumor and nontumor lung tissue, or from cryopreserved PBMC samples, and no cell sorting was done. Only patients for whom sufficient RNA was available from at least two tumor regions were selected for TCR sequencing. The protocol used for the library was 5' RACE. Sequencing was performed on a NextSeq 500. The TCR library protocol attached a unique molecular identifier to each TCR cDNA molecule to allow correction of PCR and sequencing errors. In the original analysis: Decombinator tools were used for TCR identification, UMI-based error correction and CDR3 extraction. Expanded TCRs were defined as those above a frequency of 2 per 1,000, corresponding to the top 1% of the tumor frequency distribution. Renyi diversity was calculated using the R vegan package after each repertoire was subsampled 100 times to 5,000 TCRs. CDR3 similarity networks were built from amino acid triplet string-kernel similarity, with CDR3s being connected when pairwise similarity was above 0.82. The public reads were run again by TCRdb, first through fastp at Q25 and then through MiXCR, and only productive beta chains were kept. All rows with the same CDR3 protein become a single entry with the most common DNA and genes. TCRdb's processing, not the study's, gives the V and J calls here. The sample table holds some 10,000 distinct CDR3 sequences, of which about 9.4% were seen once. Together, the top ten hold about 34% of the sample.

Paper-wide results and their limitations: Additional single-cell paired TCR alpha and beta sequencing was considered necessary to confirm, at a functional level, the hypothesis that regional TCRs recognize regional mutations. Only roughly 15 patients were included in the comparisons of baseline and follow-up blood repertoires. Ubiquitous expanded tumor TCRs were detected in blood more often at tumor resection than at routine follow-up.

This clonotype was detected many times. There is no known antigen for this receptor. The input lacks base qualities; no much larger clone sits a single base away. V drops 5 bases and J drops 2 bases, leaving 0 bases in between. CDR1 and CDR2, per the germline V gene (reference sequence), are MNHEY and SMNVEV. The CDR3 has 11 amino acids, counting the end cysteine and phenylalanine. Just CDR3 DNA is preserved here, 33 bases in frame from base 1. This sample comprised PBMCs, obtained at follow-up. The rearrangement combines TRBV27 with TRBJ2-2; the D gene cannot be named for sure. The clonotype originates from a female donor with early-stage non-small cell lung cancer. The nucleotides are TGTGCCAGCAGTAACACCGGGGAGCTGTTTTTT. Its protein reads: CASSNTGELFF.